This T cell receptor beta chain is drawn from a study of blood T cell repertoires in COVID-19. Whole-study context: Spain, Italy and the United States supplied samples that represented acute and convalescent COVID-19. The analysed material was cDNA or gDNA that came from T cells, B-cell-depleted T cells, or PBMCs.

Authors' analysis steps: Using reference gene primer amplification, nucleated cell counts were estimated. Generated by immunoSEQ multiplex PCR, the TCRdb table keeps only in-frame clones and is missing some. V and J calls and clone size are copied from that table; D and trimming were computed from the DNA. This sample has 150,000 to 200,000 clones; approximately 80% occur once, and the top ten carry about 20%. The CDR3 has 15 amino acids. Unmatched junction bases numbered 7, after V lost 5 bases and J lost 2 bases. The germline gives CDR1 SGHVS, CDR2 FQNEAQ. The TCR sequence derives from a woman older than 75 with acute or convalescent COVID-19. What was sequenced was peripheral blood. The rearrangement uses TRBV7-8 and TRBJ1-2; TRBD1 aligns across 8 bases. The CDR3 region has the DNA TGTGCCAGCAGCCCCCAGGGGGCCCCGAACTATGGCTACACCTTC. Its translation: CASSPQGAPNYGYTF.